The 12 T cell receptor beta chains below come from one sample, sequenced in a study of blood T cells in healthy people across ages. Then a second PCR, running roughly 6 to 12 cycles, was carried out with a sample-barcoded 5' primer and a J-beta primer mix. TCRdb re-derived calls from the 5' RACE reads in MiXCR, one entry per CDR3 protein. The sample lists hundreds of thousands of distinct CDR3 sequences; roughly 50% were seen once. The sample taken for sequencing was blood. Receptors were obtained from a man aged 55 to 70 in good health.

The CDR3 nucleotides read TGCGCCAGCAGCTTCGGACAGGGCCTTATCCAAGAGACCCAGTACTTC. Translated: CASSFGQGLIQETQYF. This chain links TRBV5-1 with TRBJ2-7; TRBD1 matches at 8 bases. Near its end, the DNA agrees better with TRBJ2-5, so the J call may be wrong. CDR3 length: 16 amino acids. The germline V gene encodes CDR1 SGHRS and CDR2 YFSETQ.

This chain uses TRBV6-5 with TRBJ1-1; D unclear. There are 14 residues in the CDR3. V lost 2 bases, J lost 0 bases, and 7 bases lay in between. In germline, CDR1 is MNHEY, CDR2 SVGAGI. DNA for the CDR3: TGTGCCAGCAGTTACGGGCAGGTGAACACTGAAGCTTTCTTT. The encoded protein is CASSYGQVNTEAFF.

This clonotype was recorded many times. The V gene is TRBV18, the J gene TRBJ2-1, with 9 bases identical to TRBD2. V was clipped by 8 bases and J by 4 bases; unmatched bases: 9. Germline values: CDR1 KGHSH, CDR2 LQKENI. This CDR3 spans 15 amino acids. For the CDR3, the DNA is TGTGCCAGCAGCCCACCAGCGGGGGGTTACAATGAGCAGTTCTTC. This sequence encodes CASSPPAGGYNEQFF.

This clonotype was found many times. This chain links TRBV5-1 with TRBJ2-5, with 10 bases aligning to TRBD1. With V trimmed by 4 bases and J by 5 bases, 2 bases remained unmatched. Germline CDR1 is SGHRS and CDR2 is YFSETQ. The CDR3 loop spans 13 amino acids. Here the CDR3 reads CASSVTGGETQYF. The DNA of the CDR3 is TGCGCCAGCAGCGTGACAGGGGGCGAGACCCAGTACTTC.

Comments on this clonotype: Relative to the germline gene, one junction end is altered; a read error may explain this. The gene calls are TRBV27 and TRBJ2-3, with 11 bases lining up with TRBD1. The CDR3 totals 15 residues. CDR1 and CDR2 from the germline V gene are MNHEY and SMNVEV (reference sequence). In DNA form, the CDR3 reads TGTACCAGCAGTTTGGACAGGGGGCAGCCAGATACGCAGTATTTT. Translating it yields CTSSLDRGQPDTQYF.

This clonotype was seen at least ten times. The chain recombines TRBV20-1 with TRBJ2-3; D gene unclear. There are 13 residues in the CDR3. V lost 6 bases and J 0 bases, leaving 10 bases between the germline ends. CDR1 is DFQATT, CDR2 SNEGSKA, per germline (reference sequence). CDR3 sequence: CSARYGSTDTQYF. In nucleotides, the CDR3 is TGCAGTGCCCGTTATGGGAGCACAGATACGCAGTATTTT.

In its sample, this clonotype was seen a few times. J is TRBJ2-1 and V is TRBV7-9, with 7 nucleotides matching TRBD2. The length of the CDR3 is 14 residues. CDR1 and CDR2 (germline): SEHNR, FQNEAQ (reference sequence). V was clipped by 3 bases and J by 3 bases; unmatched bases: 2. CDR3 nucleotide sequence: TGTGCCAGCAGCTTGGGAGGGATCTACAATGAGCAGTTCTTC. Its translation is CASSLGGIYNEQFF.

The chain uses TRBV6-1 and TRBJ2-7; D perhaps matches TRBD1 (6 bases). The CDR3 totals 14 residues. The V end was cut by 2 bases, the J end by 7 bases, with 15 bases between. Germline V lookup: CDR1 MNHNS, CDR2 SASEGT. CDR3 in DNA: TGTGCCAGCAGTGAATTGGGGGCGCCCGATGAGCAGTACTTC. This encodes CASSELGAPDEQYF.

CDR3 coding DNA: TGCAGTGCCCCGACAGGGTTCTACGAGCAGTACTTC. It translates to CSAPTGFYEQYF. The chain carries TRBV20-1 and TRBJ2-7; 7 bases align to TRBD1. Germline values: CDR1 DFQATT, CDR2 SNEGSKA (reference sequence). Trimming at V came to 6 bases and at J to 3 bases, leaving 5 bases not matched to a gene. The CDR3 is made up of 12 amino acids.

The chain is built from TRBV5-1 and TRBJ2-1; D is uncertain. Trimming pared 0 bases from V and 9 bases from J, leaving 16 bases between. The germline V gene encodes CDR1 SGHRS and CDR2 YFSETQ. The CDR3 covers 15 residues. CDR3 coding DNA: TGCGCCAGCAGCTTGGAGGGTTATAGCTCTCTTGAGCAGTTCTTC. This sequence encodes CASSLEGYSSLEQFF. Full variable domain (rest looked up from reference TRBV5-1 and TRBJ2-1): KAGVTQTPRYLIKTRGQQVTLSCSPISGHRSVSWYQQTPGQGLQFLFEYFSETQRNKGNFPGRFSGRQFSNSRSEMNVSTLELGDSALYLCASSLEGYSSLEQFFGPGTRLTVL.

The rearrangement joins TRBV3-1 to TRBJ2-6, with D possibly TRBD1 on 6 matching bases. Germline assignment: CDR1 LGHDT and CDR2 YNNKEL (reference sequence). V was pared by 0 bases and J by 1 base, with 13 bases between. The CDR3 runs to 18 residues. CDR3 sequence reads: CASSQDRPGVSGANVLTF. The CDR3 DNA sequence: TGTGCCAGCAGCCAAGATCGTCCAGGGGTATCTGGGGCCAACGTCCTGACTTTC.

The CDR3 region is CASSPSPGEVDTQYF. CDR3 bases: TGTGCCAGCAGCCCCTCTCCGGGGGAAGTAGATACGCAGTATTTT. The rearrangement links TRBV5-4 to TRBJ2-3, with D possibly TRBD2 on 6 matching bases. V dropped 4 bases and J dropped 5 bases, with 17 bases sitting between them. The germline CDR1 and CDR2 sequences are SGHNT and YYREEE (reference sequence). CDR3 length: 15 residues.